This record looks at one T cell receptor (beta chain) sequence and its context. Its antigen is as yet unknown. This specimen comes from a study of T cells after posttransplantation cyclophosphamide. Germline CDR1 reads SEHNR; CDR2 reads FQNEAQ (reference sequence). The junction had 12 bases not matched to a gene; V was cut back by 9 bases and J by 7 bases. The CDR3 spans 14 residues. On the day of bone marrow donation, the related graft donor provided peripheral blood. TCRdb's table, derived via immunoSEQ multiplex PCR, lists solely in-frame clones and lacks some. The sample has more than 35,000 clones, none seen only once; the top ten hold about 2.5%. Points from the study as a whole: Skin or GI-infiltrating T cells shared few TRB sequences with blood. Later blood repertoires were often dominated by clones from the donor CD8+ memory compartment.

V and J are TRBV7-9 and TRBJ2-1; 7 nucleotides agree with TRBD1. The receptor was isolated from a man in his forties or fifties in good health, CMV-negative, and a related stem cell transplant donor. The sample comprised PBMCs. The chain's CDR3 is CAREPRGRRNEQFF. CDR3 nucleotides: TGTGCCAGGGAACCAAGGGGGCGCAGGAATGAGCAGTTCTTC.